These T cell receptor beta chains were read from a single sample in a study of T cell responses to AZD1222 COVID-19 vaccine. The assay was immunoSEQ multiplex PCR, and TCRdb's table has in-frame clones only and misses some. The table lists under 120,000 clones, just under 95% of them singletons. The sequenced sample was peripheral blood, obtained on day 0 of AZD1222 vaccination. The receptor source for this set is an adult in good health. CDR3s include the opening cysteine and the closing phenylalanine or tryptophan. The order of the fields is D gene, V gene, clone size, J gene, CDR3 DNA, CDR3 protein. A D gene is named only where the DNA matches it firmly. The size field is filled for only some rows; it gives once, few, many or a size class.

TRBD1	TRBV2	.	TRBJ1-1	TGTGCCAGCAGGGACAGGGGTAGGACTGAAGCTTTCTTT	CASRDRGRTEAFF
TRBD2	TRBV5-6	few	TRBJ2-5	TGTGCCAGCAGCGCGGGACTAGTCCAAGAGACCCAGTACTTC	CASSAGLVQETQYF
TRBD2	TRBV3-1/TRBV3-2	.	TRBJ2-3	TGTGCCAGCAGCTCGGCTAGCGGCCTCTCCACAGATACGCAGTATTTT	CASSSASGLSTDTQYF
TRBD1	TRBV7-6	few	TRBJ2-1	TGTGCCAGCGCCGGGTACGGACAGGGCGGCCGCAATGAGCAGTTCTTC	CASAGYGQGGRNEQFF
.	TRBV7-2	.	TRBJ1-1	TGTGCCAGCAGTCAAACGATGAACACTGAAGCTTTCTTT	CASSQTMNTEAFF
.	TRBV6-6	.	TRBJ1-6	TGTGCCAGCAGTTACTCGGGGGGTTCCTCACCCCTCCACTTT	CASSYSGGSSPLHF
TRBD1	TRBV6-4	once	TRBJ1-4	TGTGCCAGCAGTGACTCTTTTGGGACAGTGAATGAAAAACTGTTTTTT	CASSDSFGTVNEKLFF
TRBD1	TRBV9	few	TRBJ1-2	TGTGCCAGCAGCTCCCGGCCGGACACCAGGGGACAGGGGTATGGCTACACCTTC	CASSSRPDTRGQGYGYTF
TRBD1	TRBV6-5	.	TRBJ1-5	TGTGCCAGCACGGACAGGGGTGGCAATCAGCCCCAGCATTTT	CASTDRGGNQPQHF
.	TRBV27	.	TRBJ1-5	TGTGCCAGCAGTTACAACGGTAATAGCAATCAGCCCCAGCATTTT	CASSYNGNSNQPQHF
.	TRBV9	.	TRBJ1-1	TGTGCCAGCAGCGTAGCAGTCAACACTGAAGCTTTCTTT	CASSVAVNTEAFF
.	TRBV9	.	TRBJ1-3	TGTGCCAGCAGCGTAGTCGGGGGGCCTGGAAACACCATATATTTT	CASSVVGGPGNTIYF
TRBD1	TRBV2	few	TRBJ2-7	TGTGCCAGCAGTGAGGAACCGCAGGGGGCCGCGGACGAGCAGTACTTC	CASSEEPQGAADEQYF
TRBD1	TRBV6-6	.	TRBJ1-4	TGTGCCAGCAGTTACGAGGGACAGATTAATGAAAAACTGTTTTTT	CASSYEGQINEKLFF
.	TRBV19	.	TRBJ1-1	TGTGCCAGTAGTAGGAAATGGGATTCCGGTGAAGCTTTCTTT	CASSRKWDSGEAFF
.	TRBV7-2	.	TRBJ1-1	TGTGCCAGCAGCTTTATGAGACTGGGACTTAAGAACACTGAAGCTTTCTTT	CASSFMRLGLKNTEAFF
.	TRBV5-1	.	TRBJ1-4	TGCGCCAGCAGCTTGGTTTCAGTTAATGAAAAACTGTTTTTT	CASSLVSVNEKLFF
.	TRBV30	.	TRBJ1-6	TGTGCCTGGAGTACCCGACGGGCCTCCTATAATTCACCCCTCCACTTT	CAWSTRRASYNSPLHF
TRBD1	TRBV15	.	TRBJ1-2	TGTGCCACCAGCATAGCCGCGACAGGGTATGGCTACACCTTC	CATSIAATGYGYTF
.	TRBV29-1	.	TRBJ1-1	TGCAGCGTTGCCTCGACACACCGCGACGAAGCTTTCTTT	CSVASTHRDEAFF
.	TRBV19	.	TRBJ1-1	TGTGCCAGTAGTCGGACAGCCAACACTGAAGCTTTCTTT	CASSRTANTEAFF
.	TRBV6-1	.	TRBJ1-5	TGTGCCAGCAGTGAACTGGGGGGCAATCAGCCCCAGCATTTT	CASSELGGNQPQHF
TRBD2	TRBV9	.	TRBJ2-5	TGTGCCAGCAGCGAGGAGGCGGGAGACGGTACCGAGACCCAGTACTTC	CASSEEAGDGTETQYF
.	TRBV28	.	TRBJ1-2	TGTGCCAGCTGTGTTTCAGGGACGGCGGGATTCTATGGCTACACCTTC	CASCVSGTAGFYGYTF
TRBD1	TRBV2	.	TRBJ2-5	TGTGCCAGCAGCCGGGACAGGGGGTTCGAGACCCAGTACTTC	CASSRDRGFETQYF
.	TRBV25-1	.	TRBJ1-1	TGTGCCAGCTCACTCGCTGGGACCCAGGGAACTGAAGCTTTCTTT	CASSLAGTQGTEAFF
.	TRBV29-1	.	TRBJ1-2	TGCAGCGTTGAGGAAAGGGGCTTGGCTGGCTACACCTTC	CSVEERGLAGYTF
.	TRBV2	.	TRBJ1-5	TGTGCCAGCAGTAAACAGGGTCGGAGCAATCAGCCCCAGCATTTT	CASSKQGRSNQPQHF
.	TRBV19	.	TRBJ2-5	TGTGCCAGTAGTATAGATACCTTTTCGGGGACCCAGTACTTC	CASSIDTFSGTQYF
TRBD1	TRBV27	.	TRBJ1-5	TGTGCCAGCAGAGATGGACAGGGCCTAGGGCAGCCCCAGCATTTT	CASRDGQGLGQPQHF
TRBD2	TRBV19	.	TRBJ2-3	TGTGCCAGTAGTATTACGTACTTCCTAGCGGAGACAGATACGCAGTATTTT	CASSITYFLAETDTQYF
TRBD1	TRBV6-5	.	TRBJ2-1	TGTGCCAGCAGTTACGGACAGGGTGGTGAGCAGTTCTTC	CASSYGQGGEQFF
.	TRBV10-3	.	TRBJ2-7	TGTGCCATCAGTGAACCCCGGACCCGACCCGGGGAGCAGTACTTC	CAISEPRTRPGEQYF
TRBD1	TRBV28	once	TRBJ1-1	TGTGCCAGCAGTACTTACAGGGGGAAGAACACTGAAGCTTTCTTT	CASSTYRGKNTEAFF
.	TRBV21-1	.	TRBJ1-1	TGTGCCAGCAGCGCGAACCGGGTTGCCGAGATGAACACTGAAGCTTTCTTT	CASSANRVAEMNTEAFF
TRBD1	TRBV27	.	TRBJ1-6	TGTGCCAGCAGCCTCGCGGCAGGGGGGAATTCACCCCTCCACTTT	CASSLAAGGNSPLHF
.	TRBV2	.	TRBJ2-1	TGTGCCAGCAGTGTCTCTCTACCCTCTAACAATGAGCAGTTCTTC	CASSVSLPSNNEQFF